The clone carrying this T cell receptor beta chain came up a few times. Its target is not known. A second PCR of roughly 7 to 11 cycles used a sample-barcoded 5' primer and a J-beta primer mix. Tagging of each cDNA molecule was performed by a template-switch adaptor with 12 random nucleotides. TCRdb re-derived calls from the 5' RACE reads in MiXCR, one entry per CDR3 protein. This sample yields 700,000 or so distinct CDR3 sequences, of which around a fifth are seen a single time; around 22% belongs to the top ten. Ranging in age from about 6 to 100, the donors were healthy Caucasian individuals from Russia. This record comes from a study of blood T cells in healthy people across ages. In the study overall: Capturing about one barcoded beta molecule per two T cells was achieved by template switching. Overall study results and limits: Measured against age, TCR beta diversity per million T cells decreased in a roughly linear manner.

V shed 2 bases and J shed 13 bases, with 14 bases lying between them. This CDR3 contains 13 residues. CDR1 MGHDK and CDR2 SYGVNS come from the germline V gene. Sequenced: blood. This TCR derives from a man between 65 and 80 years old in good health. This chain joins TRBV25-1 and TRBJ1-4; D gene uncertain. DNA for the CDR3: TGTGCCAGCAGTGAAAGAGGGCTCTGGCGACTGTTTTTT. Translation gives CASSERGLWRLFF.